These 9 T cell receptor beta chains came from one sample sequenced in a study of identical twins. TCRdb reprocessed the 5' RACE reads with MiXCR, giving one entry per CDR3 protein. The repertoire includes around 370,000 distinct CDR3 sequences, approximately 9.1% of them detected once, and under 10% sits in the top ten. What was sequenced was naive T cells sorted from blood. The receptors originated from a woman in her fifties or sixties in good health.

There are a few counts of this clonotype. The V and J genes are TRBV5-1 and TRBJ1-6; D remains ambiguous. The CDR3 extends over 15 amino acids. The germline V and J ends were trimmed by 6 bases and 7 bases, with 17 bases remaining between them. Germline lookup yields CDR1 SGHRS and CDR2 YFSETQ. CDR3 residues: CASTPDGRGNSPLHF. The DNA for the CDR3 is TGCGCCAGCACCCCGGACGGGAGAGGAAATTCACCCCTCCACTTT. Full variable domain (rest looked up from reference TRBV5-1 and TRBJ1-6): KAGVTQTPRYLIKTRGQQVTLSCSPISGHRSVSWYQQTPGQGLQFLFEYFSETQRNKGNFPGRFSGRQFSNSRSEMNVSTLELGDSALYLCASTPDGRGNSPLHFGNGTRLTVT.

This clonotype has ten or more counts. This chain connects TRBV6-5 to TRBJ2-2; D is possibly TRBD2 (6 bases). The CDR3 has 16 amino acids. Trimming pared 4 bases from V and 0 bases from J, leaving 12 bases between. CDR1 is MNHEY and CDR2 is SVGAGI in the germline V gene. In DNA form, the CDR3 reads TGTGCCAGCAGTTTGATTAGCGGACCGAACACCGGGGAGCTGTTTTTT. Translation: CASSLISGPNTGELFF.

This clonotype turned up a few times. CDR3 sequence (DNA): TGTGCCAGCTCCCCGGAGCTAGCAGTTTCCTACAATGAGCAGTTCTTC. Protein sequence: CASSPELAVSYNEQFF. This chain uses TRBV18 with TRBJ2-1; D may be TRBD2 (5 bases). CDR1 is KGHSH and CDR2 is LQKENI in the germline V gene. This CDR3 comprises 16 residues. Trimming removed 6 bases from V and 1 base from J, with 16 bases in between. Full variable domain (rest looked up from reference TRBV18 and TRBJ2-1): NAGVMQNPRHLVRRRGQEARLRCSPMKGHSHVYWYRQLPEEGLKFMVYLQKENIIDESGMPKERFSAEFPKEGPSILRIQQVVRGDSAAYFCASSPELAVSYNEQFFGPGTRLTVL.

This clonotype was recorded at least ten times. J is TRBJ2-3 and V is TRBV3-1; D is unresolved. CDR3 size: 13 residues. Trimming removed 0 bases at V and 2 bases at J, with 3 bases between. Germline-derived CDR1 and CDR2 are LGHDT and YNNKEL (reference sequence). CDR3 in amino acids: CASSQESTDTQYF. CDR3 DNA: TGTGCCAGCAGCCAAGAATCCACAGATACGCAGTATTTT.

As for this clonotype: Since a much larger clone is just one base distant, this may be a read error. The V and J genes are TRBV4-2 and TRBJ2-2, with D maybe TRBD2 (7 bases). V lost 4 bases and J lost 7, with 25 bases in between. The CDR3 spans 18 residues. Germline values: CDR1 LGHNA, CDR2 YNFKEQ. This chain's CDR3 is CASSPNRWLGGLSGELFF. CDR3 nucleotide sequence: TGTGCCAGCAGCCCAAACCGGTGGCTCGGGGGGCTTAGCGGGGAGCTGTTTTTT.

This clonotype was picked up a small number of times. The chain links TRBV7-2 to TRBJ2-7; D is unresolved. The CDR3 loop spans 15 amino acids. The V end lost 1 base, the J end lost 2 bases, and 12 bases lay between the germline ends. Germline V CDR1 and CDR2: SGHTA, FQGNSA. The chain's CDR3 is CASSLEGWITYEQYF. CDR3 nucleotides: TGTGCCAGCAGCTTAGAGGGATGGATTACCTACGAGCAGTACTTC.

Details on this clonotype: At one of its ends the junction is not consistent with the germline gene, which may arise from a read error. The chain couples TRBV6-6 to TRBJ2-2; 8 bases match TRBD1. The CDR3 is 15 amino acids. The germline V gene encodes CDR1 MNHNY and CDR2 SVGAGI (reference sequence). CDR3 bases: TGTCCCAGCAGTTACTCAGGGGGCAAGGCCGGGGAGCTGTTTTTT. As protein: CPSSYSGGKAGELFF.

V gene TRBV12-3 or TRBV12-4 combines with J gene TRBJ2-7, with TRBD2 identical over 8 bases. The CDR3 is made up of 14 amino acids. V shed 6 bases, J shed 3 bases, and the junction held 7 bases outside the gene matches. In DNA, the CDR3 is TGTGCCAGCAGACCGAGCGGGAGTGACTACGAGCAGTACTTC. It translates to CASRPSGSDYEQYF.

This clonotype was counted at least ten times. This chain uses TRBV5-1 with TRBJ2-7, with D perhaps assigned TRBD1 or TRBD2 (6 bases each). Trimming removed 6 bases at V and 4 bases at J, with 20 bases between. CDR1 SGHRS and CDR2 YFSETQ come from the germline V gene. This CDR3 has 15 amino acids. The CDR3 sequence: CASNRGTLRSYEQYF. The CDR3, as DNA: TGCGCCAGCAACCGGGGGACATTAAGATCGTACGAGCAGTACTTC.